This TCR beta chain came from a study of T cell clonality in common variable immunodeficiency. General observations from the study: CVID subjects shared fewer TCRbeta clones than healthy controls did. What drives increased CVID clonality needs T cell subpopulation sequencing.

This clone was seen many times. Its specificity is unknown. Read sequence stops 3 residues before the CDR3 end, and the germline J gene provides the missing end. The trim removed 1 base at V and 3 bases at J, leaving 0 bases unmatched. This CDR3 is 14 amino acids long. Germline values: CDR1 SGHRS, CDR2 YFSETQ. Donors gave 5 to 8 ml heparinized peripheral whole blood. Assay used: immunoSEQ multiplex PCR; TCRdb lists only in-frame clones, some missing. Observed in the sample are tens of thousands of clones, none of them singletons. V is TRBV5-1 and J is TRBJ2-5; 10 bases map to TRBD2. This TCR derives from a person aged 18 to 70 in good health. Sequenced: peripheral blood mononuclear cells. CDR3 DNA (partial): TGCGCCAGCAGCTTGACTAGCGGGGAAGAGACC. This codes for CASSLTSGEET. The complete CDR3 reads CASSLTSGEETQYF.